This TCR beta chain was retrieved from a study of shared clonotypes between healthy human individuals. Unsorted samples drew genomic DNA from some 82 million PBMCs. The assay was run at deep level. Template amounts of approximately 300 ng DNA, 25,000 to 30,000 T cell genomes, were employed in unsorted PBMC replicate PCRs. Unsorted PBMC DNA sequencing spanned ten immunoSEQ deep assay plates. Here immunoSEQ multiplex PCR was the method, and the copy in TCRdb shows in-frame clones only, minus some. The table shows some 470,000 clones, with around 80% occurring only once. With 0 bases clipped from V and 13 bases from J, the junction kept 7 bases outside the gene matches. Germline assignment: CDR1 SGHRS and CDR2 YFSETQ. This CDR3 has 15 amino acids.

This TCR was recovered from a middle-aged woman in good health. Some clones in this sample may be carry-over from other donors' samples. Sequenced material: PBMCs. J is TRBJ2-1 and V is TRBV5-1; 13 positions agree with TRBD2. The CDR3 DNA reads as TGCGCCAGCAGCTTGGGGACTAGCGGGAGCGAGGGACAGTTCTTC. The encoded protein is CASSLGTSGSEGQFF.